A selection of T cell receptor beta chains follows, all from one sample in a study of cytotoxic CD8 clonotypes in ibrutinib-treated CLL. Assay used: immunoSEQ multiplex PCR; TCRdb lists only in-frame clones, some missing. The sample contains 150,000 or so clones, 70% to 85% of which appear only once. Specimen: PBMCs, collected after 12 months of ibrutinib treatment. The source is a human donor with chronic lymphocytic leukemia. Each CDR3 is given with its conserved first and last residue. Each record gives: D gene, clone size, J gene, V gene, CDR3 DNA, CDR3 protein. A D gene is named only where the DNA matches it firmly. Clone size is stated in some rows and not others, as once, few, many or a class when expanded.

D: -; size: -; J: TRBJ1-4; V: TRBV2; DNA: TGTGCCAGCAGTGCGACTAGAAGGGGACTGTTTTTT; CDR3: CASSATRRGLFF
D: -; size: -; J: TRBJ2-3; V: TRBV28; DNA: TGTGCCAGCAGTTTGGAACGGGGGGCTAGCACAGATACGCAGTATTTT; CDR3: CASSLERGASTDTQYF
D: TRBD1; size: few; J: TRBJ2-7; V: TRBV11-1; DNA: TGTGCCAGCAGCTTGGGCAGGGGGCGTGAGCAGTACTTC; CDR3: CASSLGRGREQYF
D: -; size: -; J: TRBJ1-5; V: TRBV9; DNA: TGTGCCAGCAGCGTAGGGATAGGGGGCAATCAGCCCCAGCATTTT; CDR3: CASSVGIGGNQPQHF
D: TRBD1; size: -; J: TRBJ2-2; V: TRBV4-2; DNA: TGTGCCAGCAGCCAAGATCAGGACAGGGCGAACACCGGGGAGCTGTTTTTT; CDR3: CASSQDQDRANTGELFF
D: -; size: -; J: TRBJ1-2; V: TRBV7-3; DNA: TGTGCCAGCAGCTTAACCGAGGGAAGCCTAATAGGTGGCTACACCTTC; CDR3: CASSLTEGSLIGGYTF
D: TRBD2; size: -; J: TRBJ2-2; V: TRBV28; DNA: TGTGCCAGCGGGATAGCGGGAGGTGCCGGGGAGCTGTTTTTT; CDR3: CASGIAGGAGELFF
D: TRBD1; size: -; J: TRBJ1-2; V: TRBV9; DNA: TGTGCCAGCAGCGTTACCGGGACAGGGCACTATGGCTACACCTTC; CDR3: CASSVTGTGHYGYTF
D: -; size: -; J: TRBJ1-3; V: TRBV2; DNA: TGTGCCAGCAGTGAAGGAGGGTTCTCTGGAAACACCATATATTTT; CDR3: CASSEGGFSGNTIYF
D: -; size: -; J: TRBJ2-3; V: TRBV5-3; DNA: TGTGCCAGAAGCTTGGATAGGGGGAGCACAGATACGCAGTATTTT; CDR3: CARSLDRGSTDTQYF
D: -; size: -; J: TRBJ1-2; V: TRBV29-1; DNA: TGCAGCGTTGAGGCAGACTTCTATGGCTACACCTTC; CDR3: CSVEADFYGYTF
D: -; size: -; J: TRBJ1-5; V: TRBV14; DNA: TGTGCCAGCAGCCAAGACGGAAATCAGCCCCAGCATTTT; CDR3: CASSQDGNQPQHF
D: -; size: -; J: TRBJ1-2; V: TRBV25-1; DNA: TGCGCCAGCAGCCCCATCTCTCCCGGGACCCCACACTATGGCTACACCTTC; CDR3: CASSPISPGTPHYGYTF
D: TRBD2; size: -; J: TRBJ2-5; V: TRBV4-3; DNA: TGCGCCAGCAGCCAGCGACTAGCGGGAGGGGGGGAGACCCAGTACTTC; CDR3: CASSQRLAGGGETQYF
D: TRBD1; size: -; J: TRBJ2-7; V: TRBV27; DNA: TGTGCCAGCAGTCTCGGGACAGGGTTGTACGAGCAGTACTTC; CDR3: CASSLGTGLYEQYF
D: TRBD1; size: -; J: TRBJ1-1; V: TRBV7-2; DNA: TGTGCCAGCAGCCCGCGGACAGGGGGTATTAGTGCCGAAGCTTTCTTT; CDR3: CASSPRTGGISAEAFF
D: TRBD2; size: -; J: TRBJ2-1; V: TRBV5-4; DNA: TGTGCCAGCAGCTTGGGGACTAGCGGGAGACGGGAGCAGTTCTTC; CDR3: CASSLGTSGRREQFF
D: -; size: few; J: TRBJ1-1; V: TRBV28; DNA: TGTGCCAGCAGTTTGATGAACTTT; CDR3: CASSLMNF
D: TRBD2; size: -; J: TRBJ2-3; V: TRBV28; DNA: TGTGCCAGCAGTTTGGGGTTAGCGGGGGTAACAGATACGCAGTATTTT; CDR3: CASSLGLAGVTDTQYF
D: TRBD2; size: once; J: TRBJ2-3; V: TRBV4-1; DNA: TGCGCCAGCAGCCTCACCGCTAGCGGGATACCTAGCACAGATACGCAGTATTTT; CDR3: CASSLTASGIPSTDTQYF
D: TRBD1; size: -; J: TRBJ2-5; V: TRBV6-4; DNA: TGTGCCAGCAGTGACTCGGGGGGCCGGGACAGGGTACGGGAGACCCAGTACTTC; CDR3: CASSDSGGRDRVRETQYF
D: -; size: -; J: TRBJ1-2; V: TRBV14; DNA: TGTGCCAGCAGCCAAGGGGCCCAACGGGGCTCGTATGGCTACACCTTC; CDR3: CASSQGAQRGSYGYTF
D: -; size: -; J: TRBJ1-2; V: TRBV11-2; DNA: TGTGCCAGCAGCTTAGACTCGGCCTTAAAGGACACCTTC; CDR3: CASSLDSALKDTF
D: -; size: -; J: TRBJ2-6; V: TRBV7-3; DNA: TGTGCCAGCAGCTCCAAACTCTTAAGTCCACCTTCTGGGGCCAACGTCCTGACTTTC; CDR3: CASSSKLLSPPSGANVLTF
D: -; size: -; J: TRBJ2-1; V: TRBV5-1; DNA: TGCGCCAGCAGCTTGCCTTACTCCTACAATGAGCAGTTCTTC; CDR3: CASSLPYSYNEQFF
D: -; size: -; J: TRBJ2-7; V: TRBV29-1; DNA: TGCAGCGTTGAGACGCAGGGGAGCGGCTCCTACGAGCAGTACTTC; CDR3: CSVETQGSGSYEQYF
D: TRBD1; size: -; J: TRBJ2-7; V: TRBV5-1; DNA: TGCGCCAGCAGCGGAGGGACAGGAACCTACGAGCAGTACTTC; CDR3: CASSGGTGTYEQYF
D: TRBD2; size: -; J: TRBJ2-1; V: TRBV14; DNA: TGTGCCAGCAGCCAAGGAGCGGGGACCAGCTACAATGAGCAGTTCTTC; CDR3: CASSQGAGTSYNEQFF